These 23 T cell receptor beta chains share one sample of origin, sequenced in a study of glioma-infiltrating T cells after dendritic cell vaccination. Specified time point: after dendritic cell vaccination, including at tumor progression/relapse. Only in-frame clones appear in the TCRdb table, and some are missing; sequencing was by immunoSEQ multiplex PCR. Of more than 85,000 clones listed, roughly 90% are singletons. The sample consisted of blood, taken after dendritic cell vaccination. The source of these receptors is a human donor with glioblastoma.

CDR3 coding DNA: TGTGCCAGCAGCTGGCCGGGAGGAGATGAAAAACTGTTTTTT. Translation gives CASSWPGGDEKLFF. This rearrangement joins TRBV5-5 to TRBJ1-4; D not certain. Germline lookup yields CDR1 SGHKS and CDR2 YYEKEE (reference sequence). The V end lost 3 bases, the J end lost 6 bases, and 12 bases lay between the germline ends. The CDR3 sequence is 14 residues long.

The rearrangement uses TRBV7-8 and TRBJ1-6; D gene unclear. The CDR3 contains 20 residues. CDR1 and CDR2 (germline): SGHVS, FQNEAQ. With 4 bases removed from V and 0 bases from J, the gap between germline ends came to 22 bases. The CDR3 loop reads CASSSYYGSPASSYNSPLHF. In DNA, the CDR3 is TGTGCCAGCAGCTCATACTATGGGAGCCCAGCTAGCTCCTATAATTCACCCCTCCACTTT.

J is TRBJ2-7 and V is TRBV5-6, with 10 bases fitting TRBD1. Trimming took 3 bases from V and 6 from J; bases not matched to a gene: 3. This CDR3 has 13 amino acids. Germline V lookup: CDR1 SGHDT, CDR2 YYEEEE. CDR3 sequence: CASSSRDRGEQYF. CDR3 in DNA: TGTGCCAGCAGCTCCCGGGACAGGGGCGAGCAGTACTTC.

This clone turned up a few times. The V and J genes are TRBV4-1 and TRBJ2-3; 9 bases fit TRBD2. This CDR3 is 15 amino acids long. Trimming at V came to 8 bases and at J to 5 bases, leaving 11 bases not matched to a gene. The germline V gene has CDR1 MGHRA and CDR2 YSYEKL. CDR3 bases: TGCGCCAGCGGCCTGGGGCGGGGGGGCGGAGATACGCAGTATTTT. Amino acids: CASGLGRGGGDTQYF.

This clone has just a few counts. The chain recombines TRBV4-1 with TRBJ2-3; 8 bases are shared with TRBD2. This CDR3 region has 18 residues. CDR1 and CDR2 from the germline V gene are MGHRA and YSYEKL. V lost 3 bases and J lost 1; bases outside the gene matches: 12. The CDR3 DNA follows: TGCGCCAGCAGCCAGGGGGGAGAAGCGGGAGAGGGCACAGATACGCAGTATTTT. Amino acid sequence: CASSQGGEAGEGTDTQYF.

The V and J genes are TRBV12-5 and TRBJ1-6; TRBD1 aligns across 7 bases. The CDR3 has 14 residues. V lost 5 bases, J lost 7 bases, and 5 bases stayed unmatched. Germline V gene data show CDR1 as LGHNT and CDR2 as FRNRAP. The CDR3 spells CASGPQGMNSPLHF. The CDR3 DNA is TGTGCTAGTGGTCCACAGGGGATGAATTCACCCCTCCACTTT.

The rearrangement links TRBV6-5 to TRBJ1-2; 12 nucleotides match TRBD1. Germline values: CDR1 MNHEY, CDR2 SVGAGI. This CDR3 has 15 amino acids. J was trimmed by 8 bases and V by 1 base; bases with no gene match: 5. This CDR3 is CASSYLLGTGGGYTF. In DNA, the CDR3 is TGTGCCAGCAGTTACTTATTAGGGACAGGGGGCGGCTACACCTTC.

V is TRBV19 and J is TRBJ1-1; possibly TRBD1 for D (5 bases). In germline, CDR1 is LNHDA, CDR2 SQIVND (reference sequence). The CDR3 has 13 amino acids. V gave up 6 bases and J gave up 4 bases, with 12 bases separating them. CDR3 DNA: TGTGCCAGTAGCGTAGACAGAGGCACTGAAGCTTTCTTT. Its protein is CASSVDRGTEAFF.

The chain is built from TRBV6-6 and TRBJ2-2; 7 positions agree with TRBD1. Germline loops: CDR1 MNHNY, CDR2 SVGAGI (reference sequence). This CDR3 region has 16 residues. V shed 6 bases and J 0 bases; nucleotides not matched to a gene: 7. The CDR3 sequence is CASRQTGTANTGELFF. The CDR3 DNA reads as TGTGCCAGCAGGCAAACCGGGACAGCGAACACCGGGGAGCTGTTTTTT.

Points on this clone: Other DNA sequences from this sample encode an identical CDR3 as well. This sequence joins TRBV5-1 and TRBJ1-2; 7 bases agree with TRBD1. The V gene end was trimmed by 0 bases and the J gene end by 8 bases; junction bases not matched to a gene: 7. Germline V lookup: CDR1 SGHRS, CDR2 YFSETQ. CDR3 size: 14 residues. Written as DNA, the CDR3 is TGCGCCAGCAGCTTGGGTCAGGGGGTAGGAGGCTACACCTTC. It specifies CASSLGQGVGGYTF.

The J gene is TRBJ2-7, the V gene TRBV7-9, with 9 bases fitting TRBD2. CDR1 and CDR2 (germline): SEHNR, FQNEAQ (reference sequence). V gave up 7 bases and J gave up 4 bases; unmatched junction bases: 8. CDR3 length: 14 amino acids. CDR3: CASTLTTSGYEQYF. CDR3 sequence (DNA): TGTGCCAGCACCCTAACGACTAGCGGATACGAGCAGTACTTC. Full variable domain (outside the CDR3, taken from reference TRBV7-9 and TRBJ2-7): DTGVSQNPRHKITKRGQNVTFRCDPISEHNRLYWYRQTLGQGPEFLTYFQNEAQLEKSRLLSDRFSAERPKGSFSTLEIQRTEQGDSAMYLCASTLTTSGYEQYFGPGTRLTVT.

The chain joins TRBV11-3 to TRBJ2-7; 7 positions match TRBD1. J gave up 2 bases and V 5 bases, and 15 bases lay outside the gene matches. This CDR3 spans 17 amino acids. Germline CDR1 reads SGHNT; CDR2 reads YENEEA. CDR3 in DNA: TGTGCCAGCAGCCTCATAAATCTCCGGGACAGTACCTACGAGCAGTACTTC. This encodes CASSLINLRDSTYEQYF.

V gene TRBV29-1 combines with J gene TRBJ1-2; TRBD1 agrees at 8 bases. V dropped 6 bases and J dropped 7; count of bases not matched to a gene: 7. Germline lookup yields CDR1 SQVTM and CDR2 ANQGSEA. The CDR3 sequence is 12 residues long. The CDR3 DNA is TGCAGCGTACCTTGGACAGGGAGTGGCTACACCTTC. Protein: CSVPWTGSGYTF.

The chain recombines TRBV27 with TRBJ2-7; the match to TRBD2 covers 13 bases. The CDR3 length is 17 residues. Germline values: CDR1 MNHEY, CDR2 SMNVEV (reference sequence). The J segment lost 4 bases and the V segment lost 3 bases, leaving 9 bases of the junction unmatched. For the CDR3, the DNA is TGTGCCAGCAGTTTTTTTCGGACTAGCGGGGGTTTGTACGAGCAGTACTTC. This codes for CASSFFRTSGGLYEQYF.

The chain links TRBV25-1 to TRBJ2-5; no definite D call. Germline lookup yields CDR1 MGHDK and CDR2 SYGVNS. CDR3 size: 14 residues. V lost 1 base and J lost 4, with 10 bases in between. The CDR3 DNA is TGTGCCAGCAGTGAATTGGGCCCCGGAGAGACCCAGTACTTC. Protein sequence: CASSELGPGETQYF. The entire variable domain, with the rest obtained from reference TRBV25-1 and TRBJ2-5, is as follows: EADIYQTPRYLVIGTGKKITLECSQTMGHDKMYWYQQDPGMELHLIHYSYGVNSTEKGDLSSESTVSRIRTEHFPLTLESARPSHTSQYLCASSELGPGETQYFGPGTRLLVL.

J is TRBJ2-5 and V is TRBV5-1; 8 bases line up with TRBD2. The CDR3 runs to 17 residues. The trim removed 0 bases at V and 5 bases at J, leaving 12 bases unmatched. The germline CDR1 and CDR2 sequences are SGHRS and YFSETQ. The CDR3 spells CASSLGVAGPPGETQYF. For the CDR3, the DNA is TGCGCCAGCAGCTTGGGGGTAGCGGGACCCCCCGGGGAGACCCAGTACTTC.

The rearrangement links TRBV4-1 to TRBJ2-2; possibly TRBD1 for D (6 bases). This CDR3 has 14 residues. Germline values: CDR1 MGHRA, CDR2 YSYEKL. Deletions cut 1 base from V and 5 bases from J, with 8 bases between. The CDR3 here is CASSQADRTGELFF. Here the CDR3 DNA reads TGCGCCAGCAGCCAAGCTGACAGGACCGGGGAGCTGTTTTTT.

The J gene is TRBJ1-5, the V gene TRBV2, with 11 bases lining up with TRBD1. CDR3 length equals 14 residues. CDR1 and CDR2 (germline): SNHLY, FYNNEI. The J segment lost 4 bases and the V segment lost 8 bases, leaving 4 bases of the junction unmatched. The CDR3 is CASAGTGGNQPQHF. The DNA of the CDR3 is TGTGCCAGCGCCGGGACAGGGGGGAATCAGCCCCAGCATTTT.

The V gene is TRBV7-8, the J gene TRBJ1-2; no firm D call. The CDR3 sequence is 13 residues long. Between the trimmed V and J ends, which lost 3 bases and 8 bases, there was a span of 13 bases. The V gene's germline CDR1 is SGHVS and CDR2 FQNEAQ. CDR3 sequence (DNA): TGTGCCAGCAGCTTGGAACAGTATTCCGGCTACACCTTC. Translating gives CASSLEQYSGYTF.

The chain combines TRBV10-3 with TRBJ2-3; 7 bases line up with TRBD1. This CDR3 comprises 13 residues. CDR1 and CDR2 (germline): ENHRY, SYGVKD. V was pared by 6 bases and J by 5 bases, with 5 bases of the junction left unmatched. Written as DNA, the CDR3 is TGTGCCATCAGAAGGCAGGGGGAAGATACGCAGTATTTT. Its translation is CAIRRQGEDTQYF.

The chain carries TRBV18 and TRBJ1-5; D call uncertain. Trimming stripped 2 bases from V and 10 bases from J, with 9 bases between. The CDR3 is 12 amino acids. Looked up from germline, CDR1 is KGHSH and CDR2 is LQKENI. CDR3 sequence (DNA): TGTGCCAGCTCACCAGGTGGAGGCCCCCAGCATTTT. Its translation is CASSPGGGPQHF. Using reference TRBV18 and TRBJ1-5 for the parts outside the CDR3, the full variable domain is NAGVMQNPRHLVRRRGQEARLRCSPMKGHSHVYWYRQLPEEGLKFMVYLQKENIIDESGMPKERFSAEFPKEGPSILRIQQVVRGDSAAYFCASSPGGGPQHFGDGTRLSIL.

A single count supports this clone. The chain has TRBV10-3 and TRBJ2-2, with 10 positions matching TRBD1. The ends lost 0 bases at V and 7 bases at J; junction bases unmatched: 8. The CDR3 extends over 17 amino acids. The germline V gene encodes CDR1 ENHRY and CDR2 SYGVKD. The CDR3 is CAISESFPGQGLGELFF. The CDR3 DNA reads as TGTGCCATCAGTGAGTCGTTCCCGGGACAGGGGCTCGGGGAGCTGTTTTTT.

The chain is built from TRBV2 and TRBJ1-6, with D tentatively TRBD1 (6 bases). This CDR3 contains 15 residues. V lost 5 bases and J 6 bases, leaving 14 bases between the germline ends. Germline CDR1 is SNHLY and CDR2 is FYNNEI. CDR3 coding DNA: TGTGCCAGCAGTTCCAGGACAGCAACTAATTCACCCCTCCACTTT. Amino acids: CASSSRTATNSPLHF.